The subject of this entry is one TCR beta chain. CDR3 length: 14 amino acids. The V gene lost 7 bases and the J gene lost 0 bases, with 13 bases spanning the gap. Germline V CDR1 and CDR2: DFQATT, SNEGSKA (reference sequence). From the 5' RACE reads, TCRdb called clonotypes with MiXCR, one entry per CDR3 protein. This table holds around 210,000 distinct CDR3 sequences, more than 8% found once. The data derive from a study of T-cell memory formation after mild COVID-19. V usage is TRBV20-1 and J usage is TRBJ1-5, with D possibly being TRBD1 (5 bases). Sequencing input: PBMCs or a T cell subset sorted from them (not recorded which). The source is a man aged 18 to 35 who had mild COVID-19 (a few samples of this study predate the infection). Cell type and time point are not known. CDR3 in amino acids: CSVRGGDSNQPQHF. CDR3 DNA: TGCAGTGTACGGGGAGGGGATAGCAATCAGCCCCAGCATTTT.